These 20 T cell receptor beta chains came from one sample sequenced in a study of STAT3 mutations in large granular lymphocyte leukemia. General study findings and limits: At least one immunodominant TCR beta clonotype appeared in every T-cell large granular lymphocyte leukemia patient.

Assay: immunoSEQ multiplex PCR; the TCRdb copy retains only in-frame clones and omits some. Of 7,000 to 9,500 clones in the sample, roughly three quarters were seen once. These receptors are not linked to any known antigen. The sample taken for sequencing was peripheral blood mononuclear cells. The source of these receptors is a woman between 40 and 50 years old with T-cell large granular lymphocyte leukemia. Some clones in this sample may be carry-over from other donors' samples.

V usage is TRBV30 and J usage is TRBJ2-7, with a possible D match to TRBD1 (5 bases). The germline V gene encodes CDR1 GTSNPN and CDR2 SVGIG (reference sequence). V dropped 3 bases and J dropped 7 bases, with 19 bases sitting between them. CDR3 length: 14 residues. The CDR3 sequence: CAWSPLPGHGEQYF. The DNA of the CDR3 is TGTGCCTGGAGCCCCCTGCCAGGGCACGGTGAGCAGTACTTC.

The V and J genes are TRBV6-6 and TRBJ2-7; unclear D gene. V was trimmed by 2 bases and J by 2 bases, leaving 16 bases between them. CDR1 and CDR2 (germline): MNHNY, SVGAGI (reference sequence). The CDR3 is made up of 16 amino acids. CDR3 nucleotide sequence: TGTGCCAGCAGTTACGCCTCCCCAATCCAACCCTACGAGCAGTACTTC. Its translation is CASSYASPIQPYEQYF.

CDR3 protein: CASSLGTAETDTQYF. The CDR3 bases are TGCGCCAGCAGCTTGGGGACAGCTGAAACAGATACGCAGTATTTT. The J gene is TRBJ2-3, the V gene TRBV5-1; TRBD1 might be the D (6 bases). From germline, CDR1 is SGHRS and CDR2 YFSETQ. The CDR3 loop spans 15 amino acids. Trimming removed 0 bases from V and 3 bases from J, with 11 bases in between.

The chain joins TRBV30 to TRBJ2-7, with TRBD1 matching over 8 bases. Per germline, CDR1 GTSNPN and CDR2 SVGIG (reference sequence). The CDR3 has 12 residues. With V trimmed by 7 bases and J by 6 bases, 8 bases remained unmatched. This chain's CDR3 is CASNEDRAEQYF. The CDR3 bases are TGTGCCTCGAACGAGGACAGGGCCGAGCAGTACTTC.

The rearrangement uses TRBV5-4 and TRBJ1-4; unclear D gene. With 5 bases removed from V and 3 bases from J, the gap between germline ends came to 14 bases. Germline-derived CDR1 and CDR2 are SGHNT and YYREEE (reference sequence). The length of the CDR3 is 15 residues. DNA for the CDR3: TGTGCCAGCAGACCCACACCCGACGCTAATGAAAAACTGTTTTTT. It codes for CASRPTPDANEKLFF.

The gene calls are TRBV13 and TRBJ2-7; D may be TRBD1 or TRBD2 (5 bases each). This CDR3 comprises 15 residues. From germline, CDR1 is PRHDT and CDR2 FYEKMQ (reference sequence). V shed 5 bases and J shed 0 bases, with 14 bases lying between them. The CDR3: CASSPALGTSYEQYF. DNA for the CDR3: TGTGCCAGCAGCCCTGCCCTCGGGACCTCCTACGAGCAGTACTTC.

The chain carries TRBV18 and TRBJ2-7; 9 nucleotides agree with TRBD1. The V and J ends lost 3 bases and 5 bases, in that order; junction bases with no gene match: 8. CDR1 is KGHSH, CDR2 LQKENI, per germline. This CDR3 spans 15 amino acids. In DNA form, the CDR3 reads TGTGCCAGCTCACCCGACAGGGGGAGGCTCCACGAGCAGTACTTC. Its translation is CASSPDRGRLHEQYF.

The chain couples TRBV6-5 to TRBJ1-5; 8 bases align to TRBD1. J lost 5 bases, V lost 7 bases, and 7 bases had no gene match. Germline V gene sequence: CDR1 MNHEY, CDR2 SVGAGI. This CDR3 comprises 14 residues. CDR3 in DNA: TGTGCCAGCACGAAGGTACAGGGGGATCAGCCCCAGCATTTT. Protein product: CASTKVQGDQPQHF.

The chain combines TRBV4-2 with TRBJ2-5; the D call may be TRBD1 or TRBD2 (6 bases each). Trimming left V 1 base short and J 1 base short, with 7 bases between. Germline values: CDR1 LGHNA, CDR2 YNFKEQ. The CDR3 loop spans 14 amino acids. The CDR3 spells CASSQGGAQETQYF. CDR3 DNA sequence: TGTGCCAGCAGCCAAGGGGGGGCCCAAGAGACCCAGTACTTC.

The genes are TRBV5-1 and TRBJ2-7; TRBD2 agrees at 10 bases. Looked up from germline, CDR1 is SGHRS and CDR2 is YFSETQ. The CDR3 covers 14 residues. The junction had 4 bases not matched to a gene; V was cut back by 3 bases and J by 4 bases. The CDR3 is CASSSNSGGYEQYF. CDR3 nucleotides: TGCGCCAGCAGCTCCAATAGCGGGGGGTACGAGCAGTACTTC.

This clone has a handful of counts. The CDR3 here is CASSSPPGQRTFF. The DNA of the CDR3 is TGTGCCAGCAGCTCCCCCCCGGGACAGCGGACTTTCTTT. J is TRBJ1-1 and V is TRBV7-9; 7 bases are shared with TRBD1. The CDR3 is 13 residues long. V trimming: 4 bases; J trimming: 12 bases; junction bases outside the gene matches: 11. The germline gives CDR1 SEHNR, CDR2 FQNEAQ (reference sequence).

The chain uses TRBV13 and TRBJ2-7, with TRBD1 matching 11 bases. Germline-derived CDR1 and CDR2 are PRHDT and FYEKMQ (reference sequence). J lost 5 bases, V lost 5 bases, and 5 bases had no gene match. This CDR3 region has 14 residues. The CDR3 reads CASSPGQGADEQYF. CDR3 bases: TGTGCCAGCAGCCCCGGACAGGGGGCCGACGAGCAGTACTTC.

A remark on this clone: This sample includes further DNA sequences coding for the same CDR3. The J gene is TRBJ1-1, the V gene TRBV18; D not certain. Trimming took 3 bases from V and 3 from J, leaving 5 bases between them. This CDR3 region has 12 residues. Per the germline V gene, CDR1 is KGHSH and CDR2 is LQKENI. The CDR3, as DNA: TGTGCCAGCTCACCCGGTTACACTGAAGCTTTCTTT. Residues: CASSPGYTEAFF.

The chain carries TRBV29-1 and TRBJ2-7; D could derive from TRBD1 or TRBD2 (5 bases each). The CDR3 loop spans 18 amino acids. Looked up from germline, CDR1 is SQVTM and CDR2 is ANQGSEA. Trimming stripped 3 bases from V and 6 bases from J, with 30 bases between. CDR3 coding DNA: TGCAGCGTTGACCCACCGTCTCTGGGGGTCTACCCCCTCTCCGAGCAGTACTTC. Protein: CSVDPPSLGVYPLSEQYF.

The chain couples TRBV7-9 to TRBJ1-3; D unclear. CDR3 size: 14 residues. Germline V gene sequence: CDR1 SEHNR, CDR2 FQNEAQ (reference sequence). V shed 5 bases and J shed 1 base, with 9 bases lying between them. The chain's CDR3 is CASSPLESGNTIYF. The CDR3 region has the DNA TGTGCCAGCAGCCCCCTCGAATCTGGAAACACCATATATTTT.

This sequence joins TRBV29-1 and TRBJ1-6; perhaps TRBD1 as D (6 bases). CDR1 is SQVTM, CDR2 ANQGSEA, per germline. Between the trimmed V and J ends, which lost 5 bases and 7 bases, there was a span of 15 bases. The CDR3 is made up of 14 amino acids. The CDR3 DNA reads TGCAGCGTTCAGGTCGCAGGGGCCAATTCACCCCTCCACTTT. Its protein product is CSVQVAGANSPLHF.

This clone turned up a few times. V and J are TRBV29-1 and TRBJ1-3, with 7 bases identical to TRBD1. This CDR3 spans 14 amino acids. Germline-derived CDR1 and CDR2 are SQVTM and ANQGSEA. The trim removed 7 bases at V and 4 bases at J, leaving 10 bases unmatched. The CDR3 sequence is CSGILQGTGNTIYF. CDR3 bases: TGCAGCGGGATTTTACAGGGGACGGGAAACACCATATATTTT. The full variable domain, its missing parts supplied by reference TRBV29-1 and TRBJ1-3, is SAVISQKPSRDICQRGTSLTIQCQVDSQVTMMFWYRQQPGQSLTLIATANQGSEATYESGFVIDKFPISRPNLTFSTLTVSNMSPEDSSIYLCSGILQGTGNTIYFGEGSWLTVV.

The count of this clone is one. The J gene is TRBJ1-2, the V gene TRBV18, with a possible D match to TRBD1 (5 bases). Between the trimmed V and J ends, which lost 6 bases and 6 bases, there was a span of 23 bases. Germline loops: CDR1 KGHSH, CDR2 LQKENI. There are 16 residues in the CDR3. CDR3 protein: CASSPVAGTALNGYTF. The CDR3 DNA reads TGTGCCAGCTCCCCTGTCGCAGGGACGGCTCTTAATGGCTACACCTTC.

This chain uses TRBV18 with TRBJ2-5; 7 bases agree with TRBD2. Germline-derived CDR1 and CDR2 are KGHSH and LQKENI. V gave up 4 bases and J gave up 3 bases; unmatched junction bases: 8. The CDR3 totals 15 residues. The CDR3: CASSLGGTFKETQYF. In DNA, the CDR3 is TGTGCCAGCTCACTCGGGGGGACCTTTAAAGAGACCCAGTACTTC.

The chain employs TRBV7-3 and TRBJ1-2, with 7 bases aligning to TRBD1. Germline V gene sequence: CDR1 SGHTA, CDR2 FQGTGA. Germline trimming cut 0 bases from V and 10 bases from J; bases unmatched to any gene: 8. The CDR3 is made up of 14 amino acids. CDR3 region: CASSLTSIDRDYTF. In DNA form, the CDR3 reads TGTGCCAGCAGCTTAACGTCTATAGACAGGGACTACACCTTC. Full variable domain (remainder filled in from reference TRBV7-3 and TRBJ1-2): GAGVSQTPSNKVTEKGKYVELRCDPISGHTALYWYRQSLGQGPEFLIYFQGTGAADDSGLPNDRFFAVRPEGSVSTLKIQRTERGDSAVYLCASSLTSIDRDYTFGSGTRLTVV.